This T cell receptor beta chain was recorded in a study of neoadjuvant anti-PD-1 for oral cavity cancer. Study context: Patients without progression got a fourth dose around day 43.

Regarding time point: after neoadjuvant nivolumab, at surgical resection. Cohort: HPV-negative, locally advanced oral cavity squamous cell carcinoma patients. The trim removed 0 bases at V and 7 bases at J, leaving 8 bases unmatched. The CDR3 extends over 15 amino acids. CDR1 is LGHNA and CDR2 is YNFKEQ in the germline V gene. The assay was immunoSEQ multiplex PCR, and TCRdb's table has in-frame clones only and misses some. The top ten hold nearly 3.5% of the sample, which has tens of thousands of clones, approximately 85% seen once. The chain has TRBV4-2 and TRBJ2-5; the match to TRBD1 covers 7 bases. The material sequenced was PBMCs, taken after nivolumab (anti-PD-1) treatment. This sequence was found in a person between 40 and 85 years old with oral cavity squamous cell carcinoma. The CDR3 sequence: CASSQDKQGTGTQYF. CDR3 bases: TGTGCCAGCAGCCAAGATAAACAGGGGACGGGGACCCAGTACTTC.